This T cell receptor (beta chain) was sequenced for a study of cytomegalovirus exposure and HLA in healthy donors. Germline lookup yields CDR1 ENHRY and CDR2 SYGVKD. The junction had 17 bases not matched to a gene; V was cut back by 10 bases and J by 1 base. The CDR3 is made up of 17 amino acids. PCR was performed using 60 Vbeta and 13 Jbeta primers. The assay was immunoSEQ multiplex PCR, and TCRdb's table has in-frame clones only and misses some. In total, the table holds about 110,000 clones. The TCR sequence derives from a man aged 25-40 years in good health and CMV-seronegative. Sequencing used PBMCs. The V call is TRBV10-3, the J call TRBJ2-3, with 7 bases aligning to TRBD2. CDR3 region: CATLDRGGGFRTDTQYF. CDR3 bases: TGTGCCACTTTGGACCGCGGCGGGGGATTTCGCACAGATACGCAGTATTTT.